This T cell receptor (beta chain) was profiled in a study of memory CD4+ T cells and cytomegalovirus serostatus. This clone was recorded a few times. The antigen is unknown. This CDR3 spans 13 amino acids. From germline, CDR1 is SGHDT and CDR2 YYEEEE. Trimming took 0 bases from V and 3 from J, leaving 7 bases between them. Study observations and caveats: Each of 65 to 70 CMV-associated TCRbeta sequences occurred in one to five individuals.

Method: immunoSEQ multiplex PCR; TCRdb's copy keeps in-frame clones and lacks some. The table includes tens of thousands of clones, about 78% detected once. The sort gate was single viable CD3+CD4+CD8-CD45RO+ cells for memory CD4+ T cells. What was sequenced was memory CD4+ T cells from blood. V gene TRBV5-6 combines with J gene TRBJ2-7; D may be TRBD1 (5 bases). This receptor was taken from an adult in good health and CMV-seronegative. The CDR3 here is CASSLGQYYEQYF. The DNA for the CDR3 is TGTGCCAGCAGCTTGGGACAGTACTACGAGCAGTACTTC.